These 8 T cell receptor beta chains originate from one sample sequenced in a study of shared clonotypes between healthy human individuals. The assay was immunoSEQ multiplex PCR, and TCRdb's table has in-frame clones only and misses some. The repertoire includes millions of clones, approximately 95% of them detected once, and 0.39% sits in the top ten. Sequencing used naive CD4+ T cells from PBMCs. Noted subset: CD45RA+ positively selected. The receptors derive from a man aged 18 to 29 in good health. Some clones in this sample may be carry-over from other donors' samples.

The chain employs TRBV4-1 and TRBJ2-5; 10 bases match TRBD2. The CDR3 has 19 residues. The V segment lost 1 base and the J segment 0 bases; nucleotides outside the gene matches: 11. Looked up from germline, CDR1 is MGHRA and CDR2 is YSYEKL. The CDR3 DNA follows: TGCGCCAGCAGCCAAGGGACCGTAGCGGGAGGACCGTACCAAGAGACCCAGTACTTC. It codes for CASSQGTVAGGPYQETQYF.

Concerning this clone itself: The sample carries other DNA sequences with the same CDR3. The chain couples TRBV6-5 to TRBJ1-5; 7 bases match TRBD1. The CDR3 length is 13 residues. After removal of 5 bases from V and 7 bases from J, the junction contained 5 bases not matched to a gene. Germline assignment: CDR1 MNHEY and CDR2 SVGAGI. This chain's CDR3 is CASSRQGSQPQHF. The CDR3 DNA is TGTGCCAGCAGTCGACAGGGTAGCCAGCCCCAGCATTTT.

Points on this clone: Other DNA sequences in the sample encode the same CDR3. The rearrangement uses TRBV15 and TRBJ1-5, with D unresolved. The ends were cut back, 0 bases at V and 1 base at J, with 7 bases in the middle. The CDR3 extends over 15 amino acids. Germline values: CDR1 LNHNV, CDR2 YYDKDF (reference sequence). CDR3 amino acids: CATSRDLGSNQPQHF. The CDR3 nucleotides read TGTGCCACCAGCAGAGATTTGGGAAGCAATCAGCCCCAGCATTTT.

The chain links TRBV18 to TRBJ1-1; 12 nucleotides align to TRBD1. The CDR3 consists of 17 residues. From germline, CDR1 is KGHSH and CDR2 LQKENI. After removal of 2 bases from V and 4 bases from J, the junction contained 8 bases not matched to a gene. The CDR3 DNA reads TGTGCCAGCTCACCAGCGGGACAGGGGGCGAGGGCCACTGAAGCTTTCTTT. This sequence encodes CASSPAGQGARATEAFF.

The J gene is TRBJ2-1, the V gene TRBV7-3; TRBD2 matches 13 bases. Germline CDR1 SGHTA, CDR2 FQGTGA. This CDR3 contains 14 residues. The ends lost 1 base at V and 9 bases at J; junction bases unmatched: 0. CDR3 nucleotide sequence: TGTGCCAGCAGCTTAAGGACTAGCGGGAGTGAGCAGTTCTTC. Its translation is CASSLRTSGSEQFF.

Comment on this clone: The sample carries other DNA sequences with the same CDR3. V usage is TRBV18 and J usage is TRBJ2-3, with D possibly matching TRBD2 (5 bases). V lost 2 bases, J lost 0 bases, and 6 bases lay in between. Germline V gene data show CDR1 as KGHSH and CDR2 as LQKENI. This CDR3 contains 14 residues. CDR3 amino acids: CASSPGRSTDTQYF. CDR3 nucleotide sequence: TGTGCCAGCTCACCAGGGAGAAGCACAGATACGCAGTATTTT.

This rearrangement joins TRBV6-6 to TRBJ1-5, with D unclear. The V gene lost 2 bases and the J gene lost 5 bases, with 7 bases spanning the gap. Germline assignment: CDR1 MNHNY and CDR2 SVGAGI (reference sequence). This CDR3 has 13 residues. The CDR3 loop reads CASSYQEYQPQHF. CDR3 bases: TGTGCCAGCAGTTACCAGGAGTATCAGCCCCAGCATTTT.

The V call is TRBV6-5, the J call TRBJ1-2; the D is unclear. In germline, CDR1 is MNHEY, CDR2 SVGAGI. Trimming took off 2 bases at V and 2 bases at J, with 6 bases between the two ends. This CDR3 region has 13 residues. CDR3 in DNA: TGTGCCAGCAGTTACACCAGGAACTATGGCTACACCTTC. This encodes CASSYTRNYGYTF.